The clone carrying this TCR beta chain has a count of ten or more. RNA transcripts gave rise to amplified TCR beta CDR3 regions. HTBI primers were the set used in a first-round RT-PCR of the TCR CDR3. TCRdb passed the multiplex PCR reads through MiXCR, listing each CDR3 protein once. The repertoire holds around 660,000 distinct CDR3 sequences, with 40% to 55% as singletons. Trimming removed 3 bases from V and 3 bases from J, with 11 bases in between. The CDR3 spans 15 residues. Germline CDR1 SNHLY, CDR2 FYNNEI. This sample was included in a study of T cells in Graves' hyperthyroidism and ophthalmopathy.

Input material: peripheral blood or thyroid tissue (not recorded which). The source is an adult man with Graves' disease, either hyperthyroidism or ophthalmopathy (not recorded which). The genes are TRBV2 and TRBJ2-2, with D maybe TRBD1 (5 bases). This CDR3 is CASSDGQGDTGELFF. CDR3 coding DNA: TGTGCCAGCAGTGACGGGCAGGGTGACACCGGGGAGCTGTTTTTT.